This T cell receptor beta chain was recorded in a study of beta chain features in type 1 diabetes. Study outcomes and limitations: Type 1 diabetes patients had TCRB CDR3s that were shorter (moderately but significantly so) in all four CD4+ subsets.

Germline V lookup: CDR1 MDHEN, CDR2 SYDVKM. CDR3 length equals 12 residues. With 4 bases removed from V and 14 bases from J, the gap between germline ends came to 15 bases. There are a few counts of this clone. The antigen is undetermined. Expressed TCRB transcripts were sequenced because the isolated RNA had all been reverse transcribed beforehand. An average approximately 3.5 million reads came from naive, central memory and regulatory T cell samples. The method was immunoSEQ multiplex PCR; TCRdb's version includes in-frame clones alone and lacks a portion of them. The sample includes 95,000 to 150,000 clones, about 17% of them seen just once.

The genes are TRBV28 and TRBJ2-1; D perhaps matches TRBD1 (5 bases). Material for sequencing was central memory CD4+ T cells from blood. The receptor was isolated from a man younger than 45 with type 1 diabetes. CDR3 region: CASSSSTVYEFF. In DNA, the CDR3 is TGTGCCAGCAGTTCCTCGACAGTCTACGAGTTCTTC.